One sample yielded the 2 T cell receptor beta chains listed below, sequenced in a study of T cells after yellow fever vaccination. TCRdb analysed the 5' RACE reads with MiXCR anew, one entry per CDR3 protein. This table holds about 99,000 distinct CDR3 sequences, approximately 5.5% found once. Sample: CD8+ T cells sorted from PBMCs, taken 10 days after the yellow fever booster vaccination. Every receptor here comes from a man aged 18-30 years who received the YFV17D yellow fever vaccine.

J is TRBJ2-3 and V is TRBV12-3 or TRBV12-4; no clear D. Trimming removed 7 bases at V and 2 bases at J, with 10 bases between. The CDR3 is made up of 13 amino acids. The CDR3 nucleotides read TGTGCCAGCAACAACCCTGACACAGATACGCAGTATTTT. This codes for CASNNPDTDTQYF.

The CDR3 DNA is TGTGCCAGCAGCCCTCCGGTCGGAGAAACAGGGAGGTTCAATGAGCAGTTCTTC. Amino acid sequence: CASSPPVGETGRFNEQFF. The gene calls are TRBV7-9 and TRBJ2-1; D tentatively reads TRBD1 or TRBD2 (6 bases each). Looked up from germline, CDR1 is SEHNR and CDR2 is FQNEAQ (reference sequence). This CDR3 region has 18 residues. Trimming took 5 bases from V and 6 from J, leaving 26 bases between them.